The 18 T cell receptor beta chains in this list originate from one sample, sequenced in a study of response to subunit inactivated influenza vaccine. Via MiXCR, TCRdb re-called the RT-PCR reads, giving one row per CDR3 protein. The sample has about 800,000 distinct CDR3 sequences, around 20% seen once. This specimen was PBMCs from blood, taken roughly 5 days after vaccination. The source of these receptors is a middle-aged man who received an inactivated influenza vaccine.

CDR3 loop: CASSTRDRGLQETQYF. The CDR3 DNA reads TGTGCCAGCAGTACCCGGGACAGGGGCTTACAAGAGACCCAGTACTTC. The V and J genes are TRBV12-3 or TRBV12-4 and TRBJ2-5, with TRBD1 matching 10 bases. V lost 5 bases to trimming and J lost 2 bases; unmatched junction nucleotides: 8. The length of the CDR3 is 16 residues.

J is TRBJ2-7 and V is TRBV30, with D possibly TRBD2 on 5 matching bases. This CDR3 has 13 residues. CDR1 is GTSNPN, CDR2 SVGIG, per germline (reference sequence). CDR3 sequence: CSGRTKDYDEQYF. The CDR3 nucleotides are TGTTCAGGCAGAACGAAAGACTACGATGAGCAGTACTTC.

There are many counts of this clonotype. The chain links TRBV12-3 or TRBV12-4 to TRBJ2-1; D uncertain. Trimming cost V 3 bases and J 6 bases, with 9 bases left between them. This CDR3 has 13 residues. In DNA form, the CDR3 reads TGTGCCAGCAGTTTTGTGGAGTTCAATGAGCAGTTCTTC. As protein: CASSFVEFNEQFF.

This clonotype turned up a few times. The V call is TRBV5-1, the J call TRBJ2-1, with D maybe TRBD1 (8 bases). This CDR3 spans 19 amino acids. The V gene's germline CDR1 is SGHRS and CDR2 YFSETQ. V lost 0 bases, J lost 3 bases, and 22 bases lay in between. CDR3 DNA sequence: TGCGCCAGCAGCTTGGGGAGAGGACAGGGACTACCAATCTACAATGAGCAGTTCTTC. It yields the protein CASSLGRGQGLPIYNEQFF. Full variable domain (missing parts from reference TRBV5-1 and TRBJ2-1): KAGVTQTPRYLIKTRGQQVTLSCSPISGHRSVSWYQQTPGQGLQFLFEYFSETQRNKGNFPGRFSGRQFSNSRSEMNVSTLELGDSALYLCASSLGRGQGLPIYNEQFFGPGTRLTVL.

This clonotype was picked up many times. The chain employs TRBV20-1 and TRBJ2-7, with 9 bases matching TRBD2. The CDR3 spans 15 residues. From germline, CDR1 is DFQATT and CDR2 SNEGSKA (reference sequence). With 7 bases clipped from V and 1 base from J, the junction kept 11 bases outside the gene matches. Written as DNA, the CDR3 is TGCAGTGGCTACGCCAACCTAGCGGGATCCTACGAGCAGTACTTC. As protein: CSGYANLAGSYEQYF.

This clonotype appeared a single time. This chain uses TRBV6-2 or TRBV6-3 with TRBJ2-3; TRBD2 aligns across 10 bases. Germline loops: CDR1 MNHEY, CDR2 SVGEGT. The CDR3 has 16 residues. Losses at the gene ends were 6 bases for V and 9 bases for J; bases not matched to a gene: 15. CDR3 amino acids: CASSPPQRGGRETQYF. The CDR3 DNA follows: TGTGCCAGCAGCCCCCCCCAGCGGGGGGGCAGGGAGACGCAGTATTTT.

The V gene is TRBV4-2, the J gene TRBJ1-2; no clear D. CDR3 length equals 16 residues. Trimming removed 4 bases at V and 1 base at J, with 16 bases between. Germline-derived CDR1 and CDR2 are LGHNA and YNFKEQ. CDR3 DNA sequence: TGTGCCAGCAGCCCGAGATTCCAGAAGAATAACTATGGCTACACCTTC. Its translation: CASSPRFQKNNYGYTF.

This clonotype was observed a handful of times. The rearrangement links TRBV3-1 to TRBJ1-4, with D uncertain. This CDR3 has 14 residues. V was clipped by 1 base and J by 8 bases, with 11 bases between them. Germline V gene lookup returns CDR1 LGHDT and CDR2 YNNKEL (reference sequence). The CDR3 region is CASSQGEGGEKLFF. CDR3 nucleotides: TGTGCCAGCAGCCAAGGCGAGGGAGGGGAAAAACTGTTTTTT.

This clonotype has only a few counts. The chain carries TRBV14 and TRBJ1-4; D perhaps matches TRBD1 (5 bases). The CDR3 is 15 amino acids. Germline assignment: CDR1 SGHDN and CDR2 FVKESK. V was clipped by 4 bases and J by 0 bases, with 9 bases between them. For the CDR3, the DNA is TGTGCCAGCAGCCCTACAGGTCCAACTAATGAAAAACTGTTTTTT. It translates to CASSPTGPTNEKLFF.

The chain joins TRBV9 to TRBJ2-1, with D perhaps TRBD1 or TRBD2 (5 bases each). Germline CDR1 is SGDLS and CDR2 is YYNGEE. V lost 2 bases and J lost 5, with 11 bases in between. The CDR3 spans 14 residues. CDR3 sequence reads: CASSVWDRNNEQFF. CDR3 bases: TGTGCCAGCAGCGTTTGGGACCGAAACAATGAGCAGTTCTTC. Complete variable domain (other parts from reference TRBV9 and TRBJ2-1): DSGVTQTPKHLITATGQRVTLRCSPRSGDLSVYWYQQSLDQGLQFLIQYYNGEERAKGNILERFSAQQFPDLHSELNLSSLELGDSALYFCASSVWDRNNEQFFGPGTRLTVL.

V and J are TRBV5-1 and TRBJ2-1, with TRBD1 matching 11 bases. The CDR3 loop spans 15 amino acids. Germline lookup yields CDR1 SGHRS and CDR2 YFSETQ. V was pared by 4 bases and J by 9 bases, with 9 bases of the junction left unmatched. The CDR3 reads CASSAAGTGGGEQFF. The CDR3 region has the DNA TGCGCCAGCAGCGCCGCCGGGACAGGGGGTGGTGAGCAGTTCTTC.

This clonotype was seen a few times. The gene calls are TRBV6-1 and TRBJ1-2; unclear D gene. The ends were cut back, 8 bases at V and 0 bases at J, with 13 bases in the middle. Germline lookup yields CDR1 MNHNS and CDR2 SASEGT. The CDR3 runs 14 residues. Here the CDR3 DNA reads TGTGCCAGCCGGGAGCCAGGATCTAACTATGGCTACACCTTC. Its translation is CASREPGSNYGYTF.

The chain carries TRBV4-3 and TRBJ1-6; D unclear. V was pared by 1 base and J by 9 bases, with 7 bases between. The CDR3 totals 13 residues. The germline CDR1 and CDR2 sequences are LGHNA and YSLEER. CDR3 sequence reads: CASSQGTFSPLHF. The CDR3 nucleotides are TGCGCCAGCAGCCAAGGGACTTTTTCACCCCTCCACTTT.

This clonotype was picked up a small number of times. This chain links TRBV7-9 with TRBJ2-7; D could derive from TRBD1 or TRBD2 (5 bases each). Between the trimmed V and J ends, which lost 3 bases and 2 bases, there was a span of 14 bases. The CDR3 is 15 residues long. Germline lookup yields CDR1 SEHNR and CDR2 FQNEAQ (reference sequence). CDR3 loop: CASSLVRWGPYEQYF. In DNA, the CDR3 is TGTGCCAGCAGCTTGGTCCGGTGGGGACCCTACGAGCAGTACTTC.

This clonotype showed up just a few times. The V and J genes are TRBV7-9 and TRBJ2-7; maybe TRBD2 (6 bases). The CDR3 loop spans 14 amino acids. Germline CDR1 is SEHNR and CDR2 is FQNEAQ (reference sequence). V was shortened by 5 bases and J by 3 bases, with 14 bases between the two germline ends. The CDR3 reads CASSGALGSYEQYF. DNA of the CDR3: TGTGCCAGCAGCGGAGCGCTCGGGAGCTACGAGCAGTACTTC. Full variable domain (missing parts from reference TRBV7-9 and TRBJ2-7): DTGVSQNPRHKITKRGQNVTFRCDPISEHNRLYWYRQTLGQGPEFLTYFQNEAQLEKSRLLSDRFSAERPKGSFSTLEIQRTEQGDSAMYLCASSGALGSYEQYFGPGTRLTVT.

This clonotype was found a few times. V gene TRBV20-1 combines with J gene TRBJ1-1; D gene uncertain. The V end was cut by 1 base, the J end by 4 bases, with 13 bases between. This CDR3 comprises 14 residues. Germline CDR1 and CDR2: DFQATT and SNEGSKA (reference sequence). The CDR3 nucleotides are TGCAGTGCTAGAGTCGTGGGTCGGGCCACTGAAGCTTTCTTT. It translates to CSARVVGRATEAFF.

A word on this clonotype: An end of the junction differs from the germline gene, which may be a read error. This chain uses TRBV20-1 with TRBJ2-5; the D gene is possibly TRBD1 (6 bases). Germline V gene sequence: CDR1 DFQATT, CDR2 SNEGSKA (reference sequence). This CDR3 region has 13 residues. CDR3: CSVRGQRQETQYF. Written as DNA, the CDR3 is TGCAGTGTTAGAGGACAGCGACAAGAGACCCAGTACTTC.

A word on this clonotype: The conserved phenylalanine or tryptophan normally closing the CDR3 is absent here, so this likely arose from a read error. This sequence joins TRBV4-2 and TRBJ2-7; 9 bases align to TRBD1. This CDR3 is built from 12 residues. V shed 1 base, J shed 9 bases, and the junction held 1 base outside the gene matches. Germline assignment: CDR1 LGHNA and CDR2 YNFKEQ. The CDR3 nucleotides are TGTGCCAGCAGCCAAGCGACAGGGGGGCAGTACTCC. Encoded protein: CASSQATGGQYS.